This is a list of T cell receptor beta chains from one sample in a study of regulatory T cells in long-lasting Graves disease. MiXCR, run by TCRdb on the multiplex PCR reads, gives a single entry per CDR3 protein. The sample comprises some 370,000 distinct CDR3 sequences, roughly 25% of which are singletons, and about 27% rests with the top ten. The sequenced sample was peripheral blood mononuclear cells (PBMCs), obtained when the disease was refractory, from a patient treated with antithyroid drugs. These receptors were collected from a woman aged 40-49 years with Graves disease. Each CDR3 is given with its conserved first and last residue. Each record gives: D gene, V gene, clone size, J gene, CDR3 protein, CDR3 DNA. D genes are given only for firm matches. Expanded clones get a size class; other rows say once, few or many, or leave the size out.

d_gene: .; v_gene: TRBV6-5; abundance: many; j_gene: TRBJ2-5; CDR3aa: CASSYSRGEQETQYF; CDR3nt: TGTGCCAGCAGTTACAGTAGGGGAGAGCAAGAGACCCAGTACTTC
d_gene: .; v_gene: TRBV7-2; abundance: few; j_gene: TRBJ1-4; CDR3aa: CASSKGSANEKLFF; CDR3nt: TGTGCCAGCAGCAAAGGCAGCGCTAATGAAAAACTGTTTTTT
d_gene: .; v_gene: TRBV5-1; abundance: .; j_gene: TRBJ1-5; CDR3aa: CASSPGFGVSNQPQHF; CDR3nt: TGCGCCAGCAGCCCCGGGTTTGGGGTAAGCAATCAGCCCCAGCATTTT
d_gene: .; v_gene: TRBV7-2; abundance: many; j_gene: TRBJ2-2; CDR3aa: CASSFSWFPHGELFF; CDR3nt: TGTGCCAGCTCCTTCTCATGGTTTCCCCACGGGGAGCTGTTTTTT
d_gene: TRBD2; v_gene: TRBV11-2; abundance: many; j_gene: TRBJ2-5; CDR3aa: CASSQGLAGGQETQYF; CDR3nt: TGTGCCAGCAGCCAGGGACTAGCGGGAGGTCAAGAGACCCAGTACTTC
d_gene: TRBD2; v_gene: TRBV12-3/TRBV12-4; abundance: few; j_gene: TRBJ2-5; CDR3aa: CASSSPWSGSNQETQYF; CDR3nt: TGTGCCAGCAGTTCCCCGTGGAGCGGGAGTAACCAAGAGACCCAGTACTTC
d_gene: .; v_gene: TRBV3-1; abundance: few; j_gene: TRBJ2-7; CDR3aa: CASSQDTRAPYEQYF; CDR3nt: TGTGCCAGCAGCCAAGACACCAGGGCCCCCTACGAGCAGTACTTC
d_gene: TRBD1; v_gene: TRBV20-1; abundance: few; j_gene: TRBJ1-1; CDR3aa: CSARRQGVTEAFF; CDR3nt: TGCAGTGCTAGAAGACAGGGGGTCACTGAAGCTTTCTTT
d_gene: .; v_gene: TRBV11-2; abundance: many; j_gene: TRBJ2-7; CDR3aa: CASSSRRKQTYEQYF; CDR3nt: TGTGCCAGCAGCTCTCGACGGAAGCAAACCTACGAGCAGTACTTC
d_gene: .; v_gene: TRBV27; abundance: .; j_gene: TRBJ2-2; CDR3aa: CASSWGGTGELFF; CDR3nt: TGTGCCAGCAGTTGGGGCGGGACCGGGGAGCTGTTTTTT
d_gene: .; v_gene: TRBV27; abundance: .; j_gene: TRBJ2-2; CDR3aa: CATTDSTWANTGELFF; CDR3nt: TGTGCCACCACGGACTCAACCTGGGCGAACACCGGGGAGCTGTTTTTT
d_gene: .; v_gene: TRBV4-1; abundance: .; j_gene: TRBJ2-3; CDR3aa: CASSQSNWPGDTQYF; CDR3nt: TGCGCCAGCAGCCAATCAAACTGGCCGGGGGATACGCAGTATTTT
d_gene: TRBD2; v_gene: TRBV12-5; abundance: few; j_gene: TRBJ2-1; CDR3aa: CASGLVRRGAYNEQFF; CDR3nt: TGTGCTAGTGGTTTGGTACGGCGGGGGGCCTACAATGAGCAGTTCTTC
d_gene: .; v_gene: TRBV28; abundance: many; j_gene: TRBJ1-1; CDR3aa: CASTKWRRLNTEAFF; CDR3nt: TGTGCCAGCACCAAATGGAGACGGCTGAACACTGAAGCTTTCTTT